The 29 T cell receptor beta chains presented below share a single source sample, sequenced in a study of T-cell memory formation after mild COVID-19 (dated by TCRdb to the early 2020s). The receptor library was made with 5' RACE. Data came from an Illumina NovaSeq 6000. TCRdb's own reprocessing of the public reads used fastp at Q25 and MiXCR and kept productive beta chains. Merged by CDR3 protein, the rows form single entries marked with the most common genes and DNA. Here the sample has 100,000 to 150,000 distinct CDR3 sequences; 17% occur a single time. The ten most abundant clones make up 4% to 6% of the sample. Sequences were obtained from PBMCs or a T cell subset sorted from them (not recorded which). The receptor set was obtained from a man between 18 and 35 years old who had mild COVID-19 (a few samples of this study predate the infection). The sample titles of this study are shuffled in the database, so cell type and time point are left out; the donor was told from shared clones.

This clonotype has more than one count but fewer than ten. The V gene is TRBV7-2, the J gene TRBJ2-5; D possibly corresponds to TRBD2 (5 bases). This CDR3 has 14 residues. CDR1 is SGHTA, CDR2 FQGNSA, per germline. Trimming removed 3 bases from V and 5 bases from J, with 13 bases in between. Here the CDR3 DNA reads TGTGCCAGCAGCTTCAATGCGGAGCGGGAGACCCAGTACTTC. Its protein is CASSFNAERETQYF. Full variable domain (rest looked up from reference TRBV7-2 and TRBJ2-5): GAGVSQSPSNKVTEKGKDVELRCDPISGHTALYWYRQSLGQGLEFLIYFQGNSAPDKSGLPSDRFSAERTGGSVSTLTIQRTQQEDSAVYLCASSFNAERETQYFGPGTRLLVL.

The CDR3 is CASSDGERVTDTQYF. The CDR3, as DNA: TGTGCCAGCAGTGACGGGGAGCGGGTCACAGATACGCAGTATTTT. This chain connects TRBV6-4 to TRBJ2-3; a weak D match, TRBD2 (6 bases). Deletions cut 2 bases from V and 2 bases from J, with 11 bases between. The CDR3 has 15 amino acids. Germline CDR1 is MRHNA and CDR2 is SNTAGT.

This clonotype was seen only a few times. This sequence joins TRBV6-5 and TRBJ1-2; 9 bases are shared with TRBD1. V trimming: 6 bases; J trimming: 4 bases; junction bases outside the gene matches: 21. The CDR3 has 19 residues. Germline V lookup: CDR1 MNHEY, CDR2 SVGAGI. The CDR3 spells CASSPAIGTGTSFFYGYTF. DNA for the CDR3: TGTGCCAGCAGCCCTGCGATTGGGACAGGGACGTCCTTTTTCTATGGCTACACCTTC.

V usage is TRBV11-1 and J usage is TRBJ2-5; D not resolved. Germline V gene lookup returns CDR1 SGHAT and CDR2 FQDESV (reference sequence). Trimming shortened V by 5 bases and J by 5 bases, and 18 bases separated the two germline ends. There are 15 residues in the CDR3. CDR3 sequence: CASSVGTRAAETQYF. In DNA form, the CDR3 reads TGTGCCAGCAGCGTAGGAACCCGGGCCGCTGAGACCCAGTACTTC.

This clonotype was seen many times. The chain is built from TRBV7-2 and TRBJ2-2; D possibly matches TRBD1 or TRBD2 (5 bases each). V lost 5 bases to trimming and J lost 0 bases, with 13 bases between them. The germline V gene has CDR1 SGHTA and CDR2 FQGNSA. The CDR3 runs 16 residues. CDR3 in amino acids: CASSTRQRPNTGELFF. The CDR3 region has the DNA TGTGCCAGCAGCACTAGACAGAGACCGAACACCGGGGAGCTGTTTTTT.

The table lists this clonotype with a few counts. The CDR3 loop reads CASSLVSGTATEAFF. The CDR3, as DNA: TGTGCCAGCAGCTTAGTCTCGGGGACGGCCACTGAAGCTTTCTTT. The genes are TRBV7-3 and TRBJ1-1; maybe TRBD1 (5 bases). The germline gives CDR1 SGHTA, CDR2 FQGTGA. V was cut by 2 bases and J by 4 bases, with 14 bases left in between. The CDR3 is made up of 15 amino acids. Supplemented by reference TRBV7-3 and TRBJ1-1, the full variable domain reads GAGVSQTPSNKVTEKGKYVELRCDPISGHTALYWYRQSLGQGPEFLIYFQGTGAADDSGLPNDRFFAVRPEGSVSTLKIQRTERGDSAVYLCASSLVSGTATEAFFGQGTRLTVV.

There are a few counts of this clonotype. The V and J genes are TRBV20-1 and TRBJ2-4; no clear D. Germline loops: CDR1 DFQATT, CDR2 SNEGSKA (reference sequence). The CDR3 consists of 15 residues. V was trimmed by 1 base and J by 5 bases, leaving 15 bases between them. Written as DNA, the CDR3 is TGCAGTGCTAGAGGGATGCCGGCCTCTCAAAACATTCAGTACTTC. Its protein is CSARGMPASQNIQYF.

The V and J genes are TRBV6-1 and TRBJ2-7; D possibly corresponds to TRBD1 (6 bases). The CDR3 sequence is 15 residues long. Germline V gives CDR1 MNHNS, CDR2 SASEGT. Deletions cut 6 bases from V and 2 bases from J, with 17 bases between. The chain's CDR3 is CASSIPGHLTYEQYV. The CDR3 nucleotides are TGTGCCAGCAGCATCCCGGGACACCTGACCTACGAGCAGTACGTC.

This clonotype was picked up a small number of times. This chain links TRBV7-9 with TRBJ1-5; 10 positions agree with TRBD1. After removal of 4 bases from V and 6 bases from J, the junction contained 6 bases not matched to a gene. From germline, CDR1 is SEHNR and CDR2 FQNEAQ (reference sequence). This CDR3 has 15 amino acids. CDR3 in amino acids: CASSSGTGATQPQHF. The CDR3 DNA sequence: TGTGCCAGCAGCTCCGGGACAGGGGCAACTCAGCCCCAGCATTTT.

The J gene is TRBJ2-3, the V gene TRBV12-3 or TRBV12-4; 10 bases line up with TRBD2. J lost 3 bases, V lost 10 bases, and 13 bases had no gene match. The CDR3 runs 16 residues. CDR3 DNA: TGTGCCACCAGAGCGGGGGGGCCTCTGGAAACAGATACGCAGTATTTT. Its protein product is CATRAGGPLETDTQYF.

This clonotype was recorded a few times. The chain is built from TRBV10-3 and TRBJ1-1; tentative D call: TRBD1 (6 bases). Germline lookup yields CDR1 ENHRY and CDR2 SYGVKD. The CDR3 contains 13 residues. Trimming pared 9 bases from V and 1 base from J, leaving 12 bases between. The CDR3 protein is CAIRGTPNTEAFF. As DNA, the CDR3 is TGTGCCATTCGCGGGACACCGAACACTGAAGCTTTCTTT.

This clonotype has a handful of counts. The J gene is TRBJ2-5, the V gene TRBV4-2; either TRBD1 or TRBD2 may supply D (5 bases each). The ends were cut back, 0 bases at V and 9 bases at J, with 14 bases in the middle. Per germline, CDR1 LGHNA and CDR2 YNFKEQ. The CDR3 has 14 residues. The CDR3 DNA reads TGTGCCAGCAGCCAAGAAGAGGGGAATGGTGCCCAGTACTTC. It translates to CASSQEEGNGAQYF.

This clonotype was observed a handful of times. The rearrangement links TRBV29-1 to TRBJ2-7, with 8 bases lining up with TRBD1. V trimming: 6 bases; J trimming: 5 bases; junction bases outside the gene matches: 6. The CDR3 totals 12 residues. Per germline, CDR1 SQVTM and CDR2 ANQGSEA. CDR3 region: CSVRDRTHEQYV. The CDR3 bases are TGCAGCGTCCGGGACAGGACTCACGAGCAGTACGTC.

This clonotype was picked up many times. The chain joins TRBV12-3 or TRBV12-4 to TRBJ2-2; tentative D call: TRBD2 (5 bases). V lost 4 bases and J lost 6, with 12 bases in between. There are 14 residues in the CDR3. The CDR3 region has the DNA TGTGCCAGCAGTTCGCGACGGGGTGCCGGGGAGCTGTTTTTT. Translation gives CASSSRRGAGELFF.

This clonotype was recorded a few times. The chain combines TRBV7-9 with TRBJ1-1; D perhaps matches TRBD1 (6 bases). Germline loops: CDR1 SEHNR, CDR2 FQNEAQ (reference sequence). The CDR3 has 14 residues. V shed 1 base and J shed 3 bases, with 9 bases lying between them. The CDR3 region has the DNA TGTGCCAGCAGCTTAGAACAGGGCGACACTGAAGCTTTCTTT. Amino acids: CASSLEQGDTEAFF.

The sample holds a few counts of this clonotype. The rearrangement links TRBV5-1 to TRBJ2-1, with 10 bases aligning to TRBD2. This CDR3 region has 16 residues. The ends lost 4 bases at V and 5 bases at J; junction bases unmatched: 9. CDR1 and CDR2 (germline): SGHRS, YFSETQ. CDR3: CASSGSSGGSHNEQFF. CDR3 DNA: TGCGCCAGCAGCGGCTCTAGCGGGGGTAGTCACAATGAGCAGTTCTTC.

This clonotype was detected only a few times. The chain employs TRBV4-3 and TRBJ1-3; D is unresolved. Per the germline V gene, CDR1 is LGHNA and CDR2 is YSLEER. V was shortened by 0 bases and J by 3 bases, with 9 bases between the two germline ends. This CDR3 is built from 15 residues. The DNA for the CDR3 is TGCGCCAGCAGCCAAGATCGGGATAGTGGAAACACCATATATTTT. As protein: CASSQDRDSGNTIYF.

The genes are TRBV10-3 and TRBJ1-2; unclear D gene. The V end was cut by 7 bases, the J end by 2 bases, with 23 bases between. The CDR3 has 17 residues. CDR1 and CDR2 (germline): ENHRY, SYGVKD. The CDR3 DNA reads TGTGCCATCACCGAAACTCCCGGACGGTCTGGGAACTATGGCTACACCTTC. Amino acid sequence: CAITETPGRSGNYGYTF.

This chain links TRBV18 with TRBJ1-1; D remains ambiguous. The CDR3 runs to 15 residues. Deletions cut 3 bases from V and 0 bases from J, with 11 bases between. Per germline, CDR1 KGHSH and CDR2 LQKENI. The CDR3 nucleotides are TGTGCCAGCTCACCCCCTTCACTCATGAACACTGAAGCTTTCTTT. It specifies CASSPPSLMNTEAFF.

The chain links TRBV9 to TRBJ2-1, with a tentative D call TRBD1 (6 bases). Germline loops: CDR1 SGDLS, CDR2 YYNGEE. V shed 7 bases and J shed 6 bases, with 11 bases lying between them. The CDR3 sequence is 12 residues long. This CDR3 reads CASVEGGNEQFF. CDR3 sequence (DNA): TGTGCCAGCGTAGAAGGGGGCAATGAGCAGTTCTTC.

There are many counts of this clonotype. This chain links TRBV6-5 with TRBJ2-3; 10 bases are a match to TRBD1. The CDR3 loop spans 16 amino acids. With V trimmed by 0 bases and J by 5 bases, 5 bases remained unmatched. The V gene's germline CDR1 is MNHEY and CDR2 SVGAGI. CDR3 in amino acids: CASSYSGQGIGDTQYF. The CDR3 DNA follows: TGTGCCAGCAGTTACTCGGGACAGGGGATTGGAGATACGCAGTATTTT.

The rearrangement uses TRBV5-1 and TRBJ2-3; 8 positions match TRBD2. The CDR3 loop spans 14 amino acids. J gave up 3 bases and V 1 base, and 1 base lay outside the gene matches. The germline CDR1 and CDR2 sequences are SGHRS and YFSETQ. The CDR3 spells CASSLPGGTDTQYF. CDR3 in DNA: TGCGCCAGCAGCTTGCCGGGGGGGACAGATACGCAGTATTTT.

This rearrangement joins TRBV11-2 to TRBJ1-1; 8 bases align to TRBD1. The CDR3 length is 16 residues. J gave up 0 bases and V 2 bases, and 5 bases lay outside the gene matches. Germline lookup yields CDR1 SGHAT and CDR2 FQNNGV. In DNA form, the CDR3 reads TGTGCCAGCAGCTTATTTGGACAGGGATTGAACACTGAAGCTTTCTTT. As protein: CASSLFGQGLNTEAFF.

This clonotype was detected only a few times. The chain couples TRBV7-2 to TRBJ2-3, with 16 positions matching TRBD2. CDR1 SGHTA and CDR2 FQGNSA come from the germline V gene. CDR3 length: 19 residues. After removal of 1 base from V and 2 bases from J, the junction contained 6 bases not matched to a gene. The CDR3 protein is CASSLVGLAGGSDTDTQYF. As DNA, the CDR3 is TGTGCCAGCAGCTTAGTGGGACTAGCGGGGGGGTCCGACACAGATACGCAGTATTTT. The variable domain in full, with the rest retrieved from reference TRBV7-2 and TRBJ2-3, is GAGVSQSPSNKVTEKGKDVELRCDPISGHTALYWYRQSLGQGLEFLIYFQGNSAPDKSGLPSDRFSAERTGGSVSTLTIQRTQQEDSAVYLCASSLVGLAGGSDTDTQYFGPGTRLTVL.

CDR3 in DNA: TGTGCCAGCAGTGGGGACGGGACGGATGAAAAACTGTTTTTT. Its translation is CASSGDGTDEKLFF. The chain uses TRBV2 and TRBJ1-4; D might be TRBD1 (5 bases). V shed 4 bases and J shed 6 bases, with 12 bases lying between them. The germline V gene encodes CDR1 SNHLY and CDR2 FYNNEI. The CDR3 has 14 amino acids.

This clonotype appeared many times. V gene TRBV12-3 or TRBV12-4 combines with J gene TRBJ2-6, with D unresolved. The CDR3 runs to 15 residues. V gave up 4 bases and J gave up 0 bases, with 7 bases separating them. The CDR3 DNA reads as TGTGCCAGCAGTTGGGGTAGCTCTGGGGCCAACGTCCTGACTTTC. Protein: CASSWGSSGANVLTF.

This clonotype showed up just a few times. CDR3 region: CASSLDRLWETQYF. The CDR3 bases are TGTGCCAGCAGCTTAGACCGGCTTTGGGAGACCCAGTACTTC. J is TRBJ2-5 and V is TRBV11-2; D uncertain. The V gene lost 0 bases and the J gene lost 5 bases, with 10 bases spanning the gap. Germline V lookup: CDR1 SGHAT, CDR2 FQNNGV. The CDR3 is made up of 14 amino acids.

V and J are TRBV29-1 and TRBJ1-1; no firm D call. The CDR3 is made up of 13 amino acids. Trimming took 2 bases from V and 3 from J, leaving 10 bases between them. Looked up from germline, CDR1 is SQVTM and CDR2 is ANQGSEA. The CDR3 sequence: CSVEWARDTEAFF. In DNA, the CDR3 is TGCAGCGTTGAATGGGCTCGGGACACTGAAGCTTTCTTT.

V gene TRBV11-3 combines with J gene TRBJ2-1; 10 bases align to TRBD1. The CDR3 is 18 residues long. The V gene end was trimmed by 0 bases and the J gene end by 6 bases; junction bases not matched to a gene: 11. From germline, CDR1 is SGHNT and CDR2 YENEEA. The CDR3, as DNA: TGTGCCAGCAGCTTAGATCAAGCCGGGACAGGGGTGGGCAATGAGCAGTTCTTC. It translates to CASSLDQAGTGVGNEQFF.